Listed below are T cell receptor beta chains from one sample, sequenced in a study of T cell clonotyping in hematopoietic cell transplantation. Profiled with immunoSEQ multiplex PCR; TCRdb holds only in-frame clones, not every one. The top ten hold under 8% of the sample, which has roughly 30,000 clones, 65% to 80% seen once. The source was peripheral blood mononuclear cells, collected before stem cell transplant. Receptors were obtained from a woman under 40 with chronic myeloid leukemia. Some clones in this sample may be carry-over from other donors' samples. The CDR3 runs from the conserved cysteine through the conserved F or W. D genes are given only for firm matches. Size tells how often a clone was seen (once, few, many) or the class of an expanded clone, and some rows leave it out.

J	V	D	size	CDR3	DNA
TRBJ1-4	TRBV19	-	few	CASSSWAANNEKLFF	TGTGCCAGTAGTTCGTGGGCAGCTAATAATGAAAAACTGTTTTTT
TRBJ1-3	TRBV7-2	-	-	CASSLVAGTLSSGNTIYF	TGTGCCAGCAGCTTAGTCGCCGGGACCCTGAGCTCTGGAAACACCATATATTTT
TRBJ1-1	TRBV27	TRBD1	-	CASSLLGQGNTEAFF	TGTGCCAGCAGTTTACTCGGACAGGGAAACACTGAAGCTTTCTTT
TRBJ2-7	TRBV7-3	-	-	CASSLLGYSYEQYF	TGTGCCAGCAGCTTATTGGGGTACTCCTACGAGCAGTACTTC
TRBJ1-2	TRBV10-3	-	-	CAITDGVGGYTF	TGTGCCATTACCGATGGGGTCGGGGGCTACACCTTC
TRBJ2-7	TRBV25-1	-	-	CASSDLYEQYF	TGTGCCAGCAGTGACCTTTACGAGCAGTACTTC
TRBJ2-7	TRBV27	-	-	CASKRNWDPTYEQYF	TGTGCCAGCAAAAGAAACTGGGACCCTACCTACGAGCAGTACTTC
TRBJ1-1	TRBV7-8	-	-	CASSLARQGHTEAFF	TGTGCCAGCAGCTTAGCGCGGCAAGGCCACACTGAAGCTTTCTTT
TRBJ1-1	TRBV7-2	-	-	CASTGQSNTEAFF	TGTGCCAGCACAGGACAGTCGAACACTGAAGCTTTCTTT
TRBJ2-7	TRBV2	TRBD1	-	CASIINRGTYEQYF	TGTGCCAGCATTATAAACAGGGGGACCTACGAGCAGTACTTC
TRBJ1-2	TRBV19	-	-	CASSIGGNYGYTF	TGTGCCAGTAGTATAGGCGGCAACTATGGCTACACCTTC
TRBJ2-5	TRBV7-9	-	-	CASSLSVTEETQYF	TGTGCCAGCAGCTTAAGCGTGACAGAAGAGACCCAGTACTTC
TRBJ1-2	TRBV4-1	-	-	CASSQEVKNYGYTF	TGCGCCAGCAGCCAAGAGGTCAAGAACTATGGCTACACCTTC
TRBJ2-5	TRBV4-1	-	-	CASSQDPGRQETQYF	TGCGCCAGCAGCCAAGACCCGGGGCGCCAAGAGACCCAGTACTTC
TRBJ2-7	TRBV19	-	-	CASSTAASSYEQYF	TGTGCCAGTAGTACAGCAGCGAGCTCCTACGAGCAGTACTTC
TRBJ2-7	TRBV28	TRBD2	-	CASSLSLAGGSSYEQYF	TGTGCCAGCAGTTTATCCCTAGCGGGGGGAAGCTCCTACGAGCAGTACTTC
TRBJ1-2	TRBV5-1	-	few	CASSLGITYGYTF	TGCGCCAGCAGCTTGGGGATCACCTATGGCTACACCTTC
TRBJ1-1	TRBV9	TRBD1	-	CASSVRERQGEAFF	TGTGCCAGCAGCGTTAGGGAACGACAGGGTGAAGCTTTCTTT
TRBJ1-6	TRBV6-5	-	-	CASSYSDRHANSPLHF	TGTGCCAGCAGTTACTCGGACAGACACGCTAATTCACCCCTCCACTTT
TRBJ1-2	TRBV2	-	-	CASSEAVGSYGYTF	TGTGCCAGCAGTGAAGCTGTCGGGAGCTATGGCTACACCTTC
TRBJ2-1	TRBV4-2	TRBD2	-	CASSQDLASGAYNEQFF	TGTGCCAGCAGCCAAGATTTGGCTAGCGGGGCTTACAATGAGCAGTTCTTC
TRBJ1-2	TRBV27	-	-	CASRRANYGYTF	TGTGCCAGCAGACGCGCCAACTATGGCTACACCTTC
TRBJ1-4	TRBV5-1	TRBD1	-	CASSFGTGFEKLFF	TGCGCCAGCAGCTTTGGGACAGGGTTTGAAAAACTGTTTTTT
TRBJ2-7	TRBV5-6	TRBD2	-	CASSSLAGGAYEQYF	TGTGCCAGCAGCTCCTTAGCGGGAGGAGCCTACGAGCAGTACTTC
TRBJ1-2	TRBV15	-	-	CATSRDPDPGYTF	TGTGCCACCAGCAGAGATCCGGATCCTGGCTACACCTTC